This entry describes one TCR beta chain. The data originate from a study of blood T cell repertoires in COVID-19. Across the study: The United States, Italy and Spain provided the acute and convalescent COVID-19 samples.

The V segment lost 5 bases and the J segment 10 bases; nucleotides outside the gene matches: 8. The CDR3 covers 14 residues. Germline CDR1 reads SGHTA; CDR2 reads FQGNSA. Per the study methods: Amplified reference gene primers provided the basis for estimating nucleated cell counts. Profiled with immunoSEQ multiplex PCR; TCRdb holds only in-frame clones, not every one. That table is the source of V, J and clone size, and D and trimming were worked out from the DNA. The repertoire holds around 700,000 clones, with about nine tenths as singletons. The rearrangement uses TRBV7-2 and TRBJ2-1; 10 positions match TRBD1. The clonotype comes from a woman under 30 with acute or convalescent COVID-19. Sequencing used peripheral blood. CDR3 residues: CASSGGQGQREQFF. The DNA of the CDR3 is TGTGCCAGCAGCGGGGGACAGGGGCAACGCGAGCAGTTCTTC.